These 15 T cell receptor beta chains were all obtained from the same sample, sequenced in a study of blood T cell repertoires in COVID-19. The assay was immunoSEQ multiplex PCR, and TCRdb's table has in-frame clones only and misses some. The sample holds 150,000 to 200,000 clones; nearly 90% are singletons and the top ten take about 0.58%. Sequencing used peripheral blood. All receptors come from a middle-aged man with acute or convalescent COVID-19.

The chain links TRBV28 to TRBJ2-2; TRBD1 matches at 7 bases. Germline assignment: CDR1 MDHEN and CDR2 SYDVKM. Trimming cost V 5 bases and J 2 bases; bases outside gene matches: 5. The CDR3 has 15 amino acids. Here the CDR3 DNA reads TGTGCCAGCAGTCCCCGGGACAGAAACACCGGGGAGCTGTTTTTT. It yields the protein CASSPRDRNTGELFF.

The genes are TRBV2 and TRBJ1-5, with D possibly being TRBD1 (5 bases). Per germline, CDR1 SNHLY and CDR2 FYNNEI. The V gene lost 4 bases and the J gene lost 7 bases, with 17 bases spanning the gap. This CDR3 is built from 15 residues. This CDR3 reads CASSASLGVGQPQHF. CDR3 coding DNA: TGTGCCAGCAGTGCTAGTTTAGGGGTGGGGCAGCCCCAGCATTTT.

V is TRBV3-1 (or the pseudogene TRBV3-2) and J is TRBJ2-5, with D possibly matching TRBD1 (6 bases). The V and J ends lost 1 base and 1 base respectively, with 7 bases between them. There are 14 residues in the CDR3. Germline lookup yields CDR1 LGHDT and CDR2 YNNKEL (reference sequence). CDR3 DNA sequence: TGTGCCAGCAGCCAAGGGACAGTCCAAGAGACCCAGTACTTC. Residues: CASSQGTVQETQYF.

The CDR3 here is CASSLRLYRLVVRDTEAFF. CDR3 DNA: TGTGCCAGCAGTTTGAGGTTATATCGGTTGGTGGTTCGGGACACTGAAGCTTTCTTT. The chain uses TRBV28 and TRBJ1-1; D is unresolved. The CDR3 consists of 19 residues. Trimming removed 3 bases from V and 3 bases from J, with 26 bases in between. Germline CDR1 reads MDHEN; CDR2 reads SYDVKM.

This chain joins TRBV7-9 and TRBJ1-2; D might be TRBD1 (5 bases). V shed 0 bases and J shed 2 bases, with 13 bases lying between them. The CDR3 spans 16 residues. The germline CDR1 and CDR2 sequences are SEHNR and FQNEAQ (reference sequence). CDR3 sequence reads: CASSLAAAGKNYGYTF. In DNA form, the CDR3 reads TGTGCCAGCAGCTTAGCTGCGGCAGGGAAAAACTATGGCTACACCTTC.

This clone was picked up a small number of times. V usage is TRBV7-8 and J usage is TRBJ1-3; D gene unclear. This CDR3 contains 16 residues. Trimming removed 1 base at V and 0 bases at J, with 10 bases between. Looked up from germline, CDR1 is SGHVS and CDR2 is FQNEAQ. CDR3 in DNA: TGTGCCAGCAGCTTAGTAACCCCTAGCTCTGGAAACACCATATATTTT. It translates to CASSLVTPSSGNTIYF.

The rearrangement links TRBV19 to TRBJ2-3, with D unresolved. This CDR3 is 13 amino acids long. Germline CDR1 is LNHDA and CDR2 is SQIVND (reference sequence). V lost 4 bases to trimming and J lost 6 bases, with 11 bases between them. The CDR3, as DNA: TGTGCCAGTAGTAATCGGCCTAGTGATACGCAGTATTTT. It codes for CASSNRPSDTQYF.

This rearrangement joins TRBV28 to TRBJ1-1; no definite D call. Germline V CDR1 and CDR2: MDHEN, SYDVKM. Trimming stripped 5 bases from V and 4 bases from J, with 5 bases between. The CDR3 consists of 11 residues. The CDR3, as DNA: TGTGCCAGCAGTCGTCTCACTGAAGCTTTCTTT. This translates into CASSRLTEAFF.

The rearrangement uses TRBV3-1 (or the pseudogene TRBV3-2) and TRBJ2-1; 7 nucleotides match TRBD2. The V segment lost 3 bases and the J segment 7 bases; nucleotides outside the gene matches: 6. Per germline, CDR1 LGHDT and CDR2 YNNKEL (reference sequence). This CDR3 is 14 amino acids long. The CDR3 here is CASSQRLAGNEQFF. CDR3 DNA: TGTGCCAGCAGCCAGAGACTAGCTGGAAATGAGCAGTTCTTC.

The chain employs TRBV28 and TRBJ2-1; TRBD1 might be the D (6 bases). The CDR3 runs to 14 residues. CDR1 is MDHEN, CDR2 SYDVKM, per germline. Trimming removed 4 bases from V and 4 bases from J, with 11 bases in between. CDR3 residues: CASSSHGQYNEQFF. CDR3 in DNA: TGTGCCAGCAGTTCGCATGGACAGTACAATGAGCAGTTCTTC. The variable domain in full, completed from reference TRBV28 and TRBJ2-1, reads DVKVTQSSRYLVKRTGEKVFLECVQDMDHENMFWYRQDPGLGLRLIYFSYDVKMKEKGDIPEGYSVSREKKERFSLILESASTNQTSMYLCASSSHGQYNEQFFGPGTRLTVL.

V is TRBV19 and J is TRBJ2-6; 8 bases are a match to TRBD2. The germline gives CDR1 LNHDA, CDR2 SQIVND (reference sequence). This CDR3 has 17 residues. Trimming at V came to 10 bases and at J to 1 base, leaving 12 bases not matched to a gene. CDR3 protein: CATKRASGSSGANVLTF. The CDR3 region has the DNA TGTGCCACCAAGCGGGCTAGCGGGTCTTCTGGGGCCAACGTCCTGACTTTC.

CDR3 residues: CASSLIMLEETQYF. The DNA of the CDR3 is TGCGCCAGCAGCCTAATAATGCTGGAAGAGACCCAGTACTTC. The V call is TRBV5-1, the J call TRBJ2-5; D gene uncertain. Germline V gene sequence: CDR1 SGHRS, CDR2 YFSETQ. With 4 bases removed from V and 3 bases from J, the gap between germline ends came to 13 bases. The CDR3 sequence is 14 residues long.

The chain is built from TRBV6-2 or TRBV6-3 and TRBJ1-2, with D perhaps TRBD1 (5 bases). CDR3 length: 13 residues. Deletions cut 2 bases from V and 8 bases from J, with 12 bases between. The germline gives CDR1 MNHEY, CDR2 SVGEGT. The CDR3 DNA reads TGTGCCAGCAGTTACGGAGGGGAACTCGGCTACACCTTC. Translation gives CASSYGGELGYTF.

This chain links TRBV24-1 with TRBJ2-2; the match to TRBD1 covers 9 bases. The CDR3 has 16 residues. The ends lost 3 bases at V and 7 bases at J; junction bases unmatched: 8. Germline V lookup: CDR1 KGHDR, CDR2 SFDVKD. The CDR3 region is CATSDPQGATNGELFF. The CDR3 DNA follows: TGTGCCACCAGTGATCCACAGGGGGCGACTAACGGGGAGCTGTTTTTT.

This clone has a single count. This chain joins TRBV11-2 and TRBJ2-7; a possible D gene is TRBD1 (6 bases). This CDR3 is built from 12 residues. Looked up from germline, CDR1 is SGHAT and CDR2 is FQNNGV. V was shortened by 5 bases and J by 4 bases, with 9 bases between the two germline ends. The CDR3 region has the DNA TGTGCCAGCAGCCCCACAGGGTACGAGCAGTACGTC. Amino acids: CASSPTGYEQYV.